This T cell receptor beta chain was sequenced in a study of CD8+ T cells in alopecia areata. Treatment indicated: oral pan-JAK inhibitor, 5-10 mg twice daily. Obtained from alopecia areata patients were lesional scalp punch biopsies along with peripheral blood. CDR1 and CDR2 (germline): SQVTM, ANQGSEA. CDR3 length equals 13 residues. Trimming took 0 bases from V and 1 from J, leaving 7 bases between them. Sequencing relied on a cDNA template that was reverse transcribed from extracted RNA. Produced via immunoSEQ multiplex PCR; TCRdb's table is partial and in-frame only. In the table there are tens of thousands of clones, 29% of which are singletons.

The input for sequencing was CD8+ T cells sorted from blood, taken at week 4, from a patient treated with tofacitinib. This TCR derives from a human donor with alopecia areata. This chain uses TRBV29-1 with TRBJ2-7; D is unresolved. The chain's CDR3 is CSVEDYSSYEQYF. CDR3 coding DNA: TGCAGCGTTGAAGATTATAGTTCCTACGAGCAGTACTTC.